The sequence of this T cell receptor beta chain was determined in a study of T cell responses to AZD1222 COVID-19 vaccine. Whole-study findings and limits: None of the repertoires were sampled until the peak T cell response had passed.

On this clone itself: Its antigen remains unknown.

This CDR3 comprises 15 residues. The germline V and J ends were trimmed by 6 bases and 0 bases, with 12 bases remaining between them. Germline-derived CDR1 and CDR2 are LGHNT and FRNRAP. The protocol was immunoSEQ multiplex PCR, while the TCRdb copy is restricted to in-frame clones and leaves out a portion. Of 120,000 or so clones listed, roughly 85% are singletons. The receptor's source is an adult in good health. The V and J genes are TRBV12-5 and TRBJ1-5; D possibly corresponds to TRBD1 (5 bases). The sequences come from peripheral blood, collected on day 0 of AZD1222 vaccination. The CDR3: CASGGAGPSNQPQHF. The CDR3 nucleotides are TGTGCTAGTGGGGGAGCAGGGCCTAGCAATCAGCCCCAGCATTTT. Together with reference TRBV12-5 and TRBJ1-5, the CDR3 gives the full variable domain: DARVTQTPRHKVTEMGQEVTMRCQPILGHNTVFWYRQTMMQGLELLAYFRNRAPLDDSGMPKDRFSAEMPDATLATLKIQPSEPRDSAVYFCASGGAGPSNQPQHFGDGTRLSIL.